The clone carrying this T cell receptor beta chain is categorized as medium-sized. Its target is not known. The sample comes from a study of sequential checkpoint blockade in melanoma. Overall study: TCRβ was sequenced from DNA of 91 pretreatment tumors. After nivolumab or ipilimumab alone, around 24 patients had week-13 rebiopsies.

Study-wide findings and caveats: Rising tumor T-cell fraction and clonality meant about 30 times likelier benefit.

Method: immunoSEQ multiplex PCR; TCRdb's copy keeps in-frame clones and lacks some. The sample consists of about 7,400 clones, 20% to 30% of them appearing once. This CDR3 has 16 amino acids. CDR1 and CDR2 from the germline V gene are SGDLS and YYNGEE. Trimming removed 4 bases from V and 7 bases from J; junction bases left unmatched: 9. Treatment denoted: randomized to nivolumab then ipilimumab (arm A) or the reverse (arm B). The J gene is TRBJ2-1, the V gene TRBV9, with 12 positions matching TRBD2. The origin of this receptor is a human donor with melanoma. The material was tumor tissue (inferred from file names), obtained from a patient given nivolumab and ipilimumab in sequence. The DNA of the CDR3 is TGTGCCAGCAGCTCGCGGACTAGCGGGGTCAGGAATGAGCAGTTCTTC. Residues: CASSSRTSGVRNEQFF.